The rows below give T cell receptor beta chains drawn from one sample of a study of cytomegalovirus exposure and HLA in healthy donors. Assay: immunoSEQ multiplex PCR; the TCRdb copy retains only in-frame clones and omits some. The sample yields 120,000 or so clones, 70% to 80% seen once. The specimen sequenced was PBMCs. These receptors all stem from a man aged 18 to 29 in good health and CMV-seronegative. Both conserved end residues are part of each CDR3. The order of the fields is V gene, D gene, J gene, clone size, CDR3 DNA, CDR3 protein. D genes are given only for firm matches. Clone size is not always given. Where it is, it says once, few, many or a class for expanded clones.

v_call: TRBV4-3; d_call: -; j_call: TRBJ2-7; clone_size: -; cdr3_nt: TGCGCCAGCAGCGGGAATGGGGGCGAGCAGTACTTC; cdr3_aa: CASSGNGGEQYF
v_call: TRBV7-2; d_call: -; j_call: TRBJ1-1; clone_size: -; cdr3_nt: TGTGCCAGCAGCCTCCGTCAGGGAGGCACTGAAGCTTTCTTT; cdr3_aa: CASSLRQGGTEAFF
v_call: TRBV11-2; d_call: TRBD2; j_call: TRBJ2-3; clone_size: -; cdr3_nt: TGTGCCAGCGCGCTAGCGGTCACAGATACGCAGTATTTT; cdr3_aa: CASALAVTDTQYF
v_call: TRBV7-2; d_call: -; j_call: TRBJ2-5; clone_size: once; cdr3_nt: TGTGCCAGCAGCTTAAATCCGCCCGGGTCTGGAGAGACCCAGTACTTC; cdr3_aa: CASSLNPPGSGETQYF
v_call: TRBV28; d_call: TRBD1; j_call: TRBJ1-2; clone_size: -; cdr3_nt: TGTGCCAGCAGTTTATTACAGGGGGCGCCGGACTATGGCTACACCTTC; cdr3_aa: CASSLLQGAPDYGYTF
v_call: TRBV30; d_call: -; j_call: TRBJ1-5; clone_size: -; cdr3_nt: TGTGCCTGGAGTGTGGGGGGATATCAGCCCCAGCATTTT; cdr3_aa: CAWSVGGYQPQHF
v_call: TRBV25-1; d_call: -; j_call: TRBJ1-4; clone_size: -; cdr3_nt: TGTGCCAGCAGTGAGGGGGAGGGGATTTCCGGTAATGAAAAACTGTTTTTT; cdr3_aa: CASSEGEGISGNEKLFF
v_call: TRBV5-1; d_call: TRBD2; j_call: TRBJ2-2; clone_size: -; cdr3_nt: TGCGCCAGCAGCTTGGCTCTAGCGGGAGGGCCTTCGAACACCGGGGAGCTGTTTTTT; cdr3_aa: CASSLALAGGPSNTGELFF
v_call: TRBV28; d_call: -; j_call: TRBJ2-7; clone_size: -; cdr3_nt: TGTGCCAGCAGGCCTACTAGCTACGAGCAGTACTTC; cdr3_aa: CASRPTSYEQYF
v_call: TRBV7-2; d_call: -; j_call: TRBJ2-7; clone_size: once; cdr3_nt: TGTGCCAGCAGCTTGACAGACTTGGGTTCCTACGAGCAGTACTTC; cdr3_aa: CASSLTDLGSYEQYF
v_call: TRBV10-2; d_call: -; j_call: TRBJ2-5; clone_size: few; cdr3_nt: TGCGCCAGCAGTGAGGGGGGGTTCCGAGAGACCCAGTACTTC; cdr3_aa: CASSEGGFRETQYF
v_call: TRBV13; d_call: TRBD2; j_call: TRBJ2-1; clone_size: -; cdr3_nt: TGTGCCAGCAGCCCTAGCGGGAGGGACTTCGGTGAGCAGTTCTTC; cdr3_aa: CASSPSGRDFGEQFF
v_call: TRBV11-2; d_call: -; j_call: TRBJ2-1; clone_size: -; cdr3_nt: TGTGCCAGCAGCTCCAACGTATACGGAGGGACCTACAATGAGCAGTTCTTC; cdr3_aa: CASSSNVYGGTYNEQFF